The text below deals with one T cell receptor beta chain. The sample originates from a study of T-cell memory formation after mild COVID-19. The CDR3 runs 13 residues. CDR1 and CDR2 from the germline V gene are MNHNS and SASEGT. The ends were cut back, 4 bases at V and 6 bases at J, with 9 bases in the middle. TCRdb processed the 5' RACE reads anew with MiXCR; each CDR3 protein has one entry. Seen here are 450,000 to 700,000 distinct CDR3 sequences, over 15% observed once, and the top ten hold more than 10%. The clonotype originates from an adult woman who had mild COVID-19 (a few samples of this study predate the infection). Cell type and time point are not known. The specimen was PBMCs or a T cell subset sorted from them (not recorded which). J is TRBJ2-2 and V is TRBV6-1, with a possible D match to TRBD1 (6 bases). DNA of the CDR3: TGTGCCAGCAGTGGGGGGCGCGCCGGGGAGCTGTTTTTT. Its protein is CASSGGRAGELFF.